This T cell receptor beta chain was recovered during a study of T cell changes during pregnancy in multiple sclerosis. Trimming took 6 bases from V and 0 from J; bases not matched to a gene: 10. This CDR3 is built from 17 residues. Germline V lookup: CDR1 SGHTA, CDR2 FQGNSA. TCRdb keeps only in-frame clones here, not all; method: immunoSEQ multiplex PCR. The sample consists of about 60,000 clones, 85% to 95% of them appearing once. This sequence joins TRBV7-2 and TRBJ2-3; 9 nucleotides line up with TRBD1. The clonotype was recovered from a female donor with multiple sclerosis, enrolled in a pregnancy study. The input for sequencing was peripheral blood, taken after pregnancy. The CDR3 sequence is CASRFTGTGYSTDTQYF. CDR3 in DNA: TGTGCCAGCAGATTTACCGGGACAGGGTACAGCACAGATACGCAGTATTTT. Full variable domain (missing parts from reference TRBV7-2 and TRBJ2-3): GAGVSQSPSNKVTEKGKDVELRCDPISGHTALYWYRQSLGQGLEFLIYFQGNSAPDKSGLPSDRFSAERTGGSVSTLTIQRTQQEDSAVYLCASRFTGTGYSTDTQYFGPGTRLTVL.